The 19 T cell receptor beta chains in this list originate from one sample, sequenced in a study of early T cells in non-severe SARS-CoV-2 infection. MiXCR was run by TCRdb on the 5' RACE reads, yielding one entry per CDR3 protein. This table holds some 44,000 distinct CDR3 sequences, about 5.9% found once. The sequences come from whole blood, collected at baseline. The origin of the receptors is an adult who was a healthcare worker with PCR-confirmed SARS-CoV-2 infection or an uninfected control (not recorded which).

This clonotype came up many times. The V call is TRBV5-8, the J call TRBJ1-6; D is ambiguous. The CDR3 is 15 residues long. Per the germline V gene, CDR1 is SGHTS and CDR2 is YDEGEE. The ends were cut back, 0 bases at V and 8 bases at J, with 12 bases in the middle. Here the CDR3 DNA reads TGTGCCAGCAGCTTGGGTACAGCGAGGGATTCACCCCTCCACTTT. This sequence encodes CASSLGTARDSPLHF.

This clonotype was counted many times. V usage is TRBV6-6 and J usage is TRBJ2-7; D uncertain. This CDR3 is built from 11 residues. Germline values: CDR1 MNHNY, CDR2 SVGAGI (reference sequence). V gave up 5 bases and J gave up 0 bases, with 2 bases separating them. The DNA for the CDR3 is TGTGCCAGCAGTGCCTCCTACGAGCAGTACTTC. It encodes CASSASYEQYF.

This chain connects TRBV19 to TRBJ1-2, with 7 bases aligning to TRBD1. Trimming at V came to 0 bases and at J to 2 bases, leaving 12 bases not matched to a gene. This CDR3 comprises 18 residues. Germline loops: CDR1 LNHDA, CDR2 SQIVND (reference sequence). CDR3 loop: CASSIETKRRDSNYGYTF. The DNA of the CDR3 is TGTGCCAGTAGTATAGAAACTAAGCGCAGGGACAGCAACTATGGCTACACCTTC.

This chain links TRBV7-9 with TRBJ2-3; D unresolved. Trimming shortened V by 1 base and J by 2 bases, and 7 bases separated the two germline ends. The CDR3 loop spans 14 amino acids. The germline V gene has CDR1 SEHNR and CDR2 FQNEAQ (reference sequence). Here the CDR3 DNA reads TGTGCCAGCAGCTTAGACGGCGACACAGATACGCAGTATTTT. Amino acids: CASSLDGDTDTQYF.

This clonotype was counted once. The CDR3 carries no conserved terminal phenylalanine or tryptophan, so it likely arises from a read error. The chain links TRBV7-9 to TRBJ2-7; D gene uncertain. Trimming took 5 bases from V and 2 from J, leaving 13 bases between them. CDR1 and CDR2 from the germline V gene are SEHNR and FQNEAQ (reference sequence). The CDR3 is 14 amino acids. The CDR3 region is CASSPARATYEQYL. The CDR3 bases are TGTGCCAGCAGCCCGGCTCGAGCAACCTACGAGCAGTACTTA.

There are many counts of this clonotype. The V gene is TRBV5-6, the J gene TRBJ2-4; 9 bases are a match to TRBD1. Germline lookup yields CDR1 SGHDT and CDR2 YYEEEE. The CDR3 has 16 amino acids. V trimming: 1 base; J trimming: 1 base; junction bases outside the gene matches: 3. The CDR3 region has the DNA TGTGCCAGCAGCTTGCCCGGACAGGGGGCCAAAAACATTCAGTACTTC. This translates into CASSLPGQGAKNIQYF.

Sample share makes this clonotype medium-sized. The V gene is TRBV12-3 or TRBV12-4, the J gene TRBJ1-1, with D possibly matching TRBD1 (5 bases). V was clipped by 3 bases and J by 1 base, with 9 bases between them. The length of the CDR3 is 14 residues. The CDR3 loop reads CASSFGGGNTEAFF. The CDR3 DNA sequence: TGTGCCAGCAGTTTCGGGGGAGGGAACACTGAAGCTTTCTTT.

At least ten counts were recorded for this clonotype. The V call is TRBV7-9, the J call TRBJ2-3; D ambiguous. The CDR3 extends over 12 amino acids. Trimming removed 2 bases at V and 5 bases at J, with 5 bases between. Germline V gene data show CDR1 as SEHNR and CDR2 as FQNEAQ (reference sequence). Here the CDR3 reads CASSLTIDTQYF. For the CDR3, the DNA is TGTGCCAGCAGCTTAACAATAGATACGCAGTATTTT.

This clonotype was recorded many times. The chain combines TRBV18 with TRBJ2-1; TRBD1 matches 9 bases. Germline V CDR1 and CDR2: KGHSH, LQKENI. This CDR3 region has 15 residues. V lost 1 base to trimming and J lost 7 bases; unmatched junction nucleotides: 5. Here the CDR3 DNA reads TGTGCCAGCTCACCACTACTACAGGGGGCAAATGAGCAGTTCTTC. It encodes CASSPLLQGANEQFF.

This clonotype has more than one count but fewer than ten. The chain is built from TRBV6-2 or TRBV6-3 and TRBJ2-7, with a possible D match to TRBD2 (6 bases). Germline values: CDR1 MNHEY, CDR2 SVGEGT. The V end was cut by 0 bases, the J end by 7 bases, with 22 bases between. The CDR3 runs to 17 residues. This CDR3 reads CASSYSSMGGAIWEQYF. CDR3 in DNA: TGTGCCAGCAGTTACTCGAGTATGGGGGGAGCCATTTGGGAGCAGTACTTC.

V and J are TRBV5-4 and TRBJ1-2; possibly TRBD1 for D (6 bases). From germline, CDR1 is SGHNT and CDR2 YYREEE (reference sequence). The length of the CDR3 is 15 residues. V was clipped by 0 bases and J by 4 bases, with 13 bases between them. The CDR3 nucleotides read TGTGCCAGCAGCTTGGATATTGGACAGTCCTATGGCTACACCTTC. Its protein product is CASSLDIGQSYGYTF.

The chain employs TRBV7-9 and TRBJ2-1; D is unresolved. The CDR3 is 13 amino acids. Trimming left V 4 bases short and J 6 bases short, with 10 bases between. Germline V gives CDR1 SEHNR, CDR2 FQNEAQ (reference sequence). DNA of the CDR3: TGTGCCAGCAGCTCTACAGTGACCAATGAGCAGTTCTTC. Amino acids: CASSSTVTNEQFF. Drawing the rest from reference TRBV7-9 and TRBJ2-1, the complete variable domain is DTGVSQNPRHKITKRGQNVTFRCDPISEHNRLYWYRQTLGQGPEFLTYFQNEAQLEKSRLLSDRFSAERPKGSFSTLEIQRTEQGDSAMYLCASSSTVTNEQFFGPGTRLTVL.

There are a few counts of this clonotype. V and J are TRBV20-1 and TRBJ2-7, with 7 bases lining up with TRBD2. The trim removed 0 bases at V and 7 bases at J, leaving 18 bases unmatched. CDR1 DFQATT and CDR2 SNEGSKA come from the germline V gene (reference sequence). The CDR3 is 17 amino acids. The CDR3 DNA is TGCAGTGCTAGAGAGCGATCTAGCGGAAACGGGGCGGGAGAGCAGTACTTC. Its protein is CSARERSSGNGAGEQYF.

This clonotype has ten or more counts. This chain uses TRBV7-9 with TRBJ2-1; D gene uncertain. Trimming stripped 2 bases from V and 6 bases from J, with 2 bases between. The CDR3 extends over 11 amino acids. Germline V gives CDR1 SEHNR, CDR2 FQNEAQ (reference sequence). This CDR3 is CASSLINEQFF. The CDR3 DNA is TGTGCCAGCAGCTTAATCAATGAGCAGTTCTTC. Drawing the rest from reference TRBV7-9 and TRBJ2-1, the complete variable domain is DTGVSQNPRHKITKRGQNVTFRCDPISEHNRLYWYRQTLGQGPEFLTYFQNEAQLEKSRLLSDRFSAERPKGSFSTLEIQRTEQGDSAMYLCASSLINEQFFGPGTRLTVL.

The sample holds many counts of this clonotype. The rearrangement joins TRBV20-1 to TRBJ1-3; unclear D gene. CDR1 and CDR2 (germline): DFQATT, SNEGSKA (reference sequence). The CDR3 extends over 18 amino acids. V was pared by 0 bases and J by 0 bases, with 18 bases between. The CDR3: CSARDVEGVGPSGNTIYF. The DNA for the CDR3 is TGCAGTGCTAGAGATGTGGAGGGAGTGGGTCCCTCTGGAAACACCATATATTTT.

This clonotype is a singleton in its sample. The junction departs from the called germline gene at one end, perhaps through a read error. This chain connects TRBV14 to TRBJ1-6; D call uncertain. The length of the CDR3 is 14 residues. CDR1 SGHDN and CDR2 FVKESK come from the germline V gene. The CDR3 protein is CASTQTGTWSPLHF. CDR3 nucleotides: TGTGCCAGCACCCAAACCGGCACATGGTCACCCCTCCACTTT. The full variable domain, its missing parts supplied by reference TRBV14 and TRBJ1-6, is EAGVTQFPSHSVIEKGQTVTLRCDPISGHDNLYWYRRVMGKEIKFLLHFVKESKQDESGMPNNRFLAERTGGTYSTLKVQPAELEDSGVYFCASTQTGTWSPLHFGNGTRLTVT.

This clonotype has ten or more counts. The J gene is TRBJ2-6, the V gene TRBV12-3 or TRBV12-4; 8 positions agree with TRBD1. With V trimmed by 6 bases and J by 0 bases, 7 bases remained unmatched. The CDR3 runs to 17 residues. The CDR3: CASRRGTGHSGANVLTF. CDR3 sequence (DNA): TGTGCCAGCAGAAGGGGGACAGGTCACTCTGGGGCCAACGTCCTGACTTTC.

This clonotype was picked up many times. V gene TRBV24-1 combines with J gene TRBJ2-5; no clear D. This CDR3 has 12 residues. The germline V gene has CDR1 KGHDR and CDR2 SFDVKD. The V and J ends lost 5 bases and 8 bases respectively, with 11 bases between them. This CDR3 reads CATSARTSTQYF. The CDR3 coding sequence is TGTGCCACCAGTGCCCGGACCAGTACCCAGTACTTC.

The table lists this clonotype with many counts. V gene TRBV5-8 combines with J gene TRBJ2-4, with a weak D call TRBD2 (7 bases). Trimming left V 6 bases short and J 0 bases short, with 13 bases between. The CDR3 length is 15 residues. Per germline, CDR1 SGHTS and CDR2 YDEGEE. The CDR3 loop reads CASNGGLLAKNIQYF. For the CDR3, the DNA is TGTGCCAGCAACGGGGGGCTGCTAGCCAAAAACATTCAGTACTTC.